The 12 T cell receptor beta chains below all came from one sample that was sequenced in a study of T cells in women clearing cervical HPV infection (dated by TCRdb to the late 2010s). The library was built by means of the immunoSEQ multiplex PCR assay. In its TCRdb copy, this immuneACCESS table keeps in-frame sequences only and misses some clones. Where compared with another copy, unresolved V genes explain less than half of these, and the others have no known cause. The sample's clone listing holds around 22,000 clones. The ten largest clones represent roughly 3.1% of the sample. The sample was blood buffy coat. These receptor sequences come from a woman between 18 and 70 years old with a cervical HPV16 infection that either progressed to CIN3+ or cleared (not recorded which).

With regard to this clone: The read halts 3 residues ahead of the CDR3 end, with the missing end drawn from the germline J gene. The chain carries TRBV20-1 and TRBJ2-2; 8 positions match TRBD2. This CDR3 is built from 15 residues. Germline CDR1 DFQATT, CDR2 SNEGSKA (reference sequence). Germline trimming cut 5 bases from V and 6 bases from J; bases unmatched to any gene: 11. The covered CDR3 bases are TGCAGTGCTCCGGGGGGACTAGGGTTCGCCGGGGAG. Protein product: CSAPGGLGFAGE. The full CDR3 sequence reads CSAPGGLGFAGELFF.

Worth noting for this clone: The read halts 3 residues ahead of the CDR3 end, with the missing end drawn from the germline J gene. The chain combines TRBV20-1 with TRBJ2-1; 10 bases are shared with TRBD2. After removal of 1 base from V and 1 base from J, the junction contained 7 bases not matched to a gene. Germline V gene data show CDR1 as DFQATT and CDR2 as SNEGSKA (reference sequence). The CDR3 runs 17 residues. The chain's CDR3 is CSARAPSGSGSYNEQFF. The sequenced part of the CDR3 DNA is TGCAGTGCTAGAGCCCCTAGCGGGAGTGGATCCTACAATGAG.

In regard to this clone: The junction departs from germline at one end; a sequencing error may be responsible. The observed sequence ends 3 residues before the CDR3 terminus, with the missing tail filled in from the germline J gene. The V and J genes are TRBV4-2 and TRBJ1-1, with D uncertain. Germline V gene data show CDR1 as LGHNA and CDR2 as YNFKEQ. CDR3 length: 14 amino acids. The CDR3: CASSQGPQNTEAFF. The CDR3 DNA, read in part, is TGCGCCAGCAGCCAAGGTCCCCAGAACACTGAA.

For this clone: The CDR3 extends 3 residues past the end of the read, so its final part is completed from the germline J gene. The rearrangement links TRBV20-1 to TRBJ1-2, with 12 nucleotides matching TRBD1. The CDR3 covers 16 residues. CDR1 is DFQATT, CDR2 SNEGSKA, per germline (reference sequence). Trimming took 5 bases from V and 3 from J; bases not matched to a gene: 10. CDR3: CSAAGTGGLLYYGYTF. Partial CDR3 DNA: TGCAGTGCTGCAGGGACAGGGGGCCTACTTTACTATGGC.

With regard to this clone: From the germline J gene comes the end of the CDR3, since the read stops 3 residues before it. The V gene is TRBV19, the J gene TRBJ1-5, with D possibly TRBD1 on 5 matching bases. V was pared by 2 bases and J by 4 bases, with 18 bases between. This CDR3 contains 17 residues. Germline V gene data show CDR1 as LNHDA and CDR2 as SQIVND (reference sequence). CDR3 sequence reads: CASSITHGGAGNQPQHF. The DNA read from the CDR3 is TGTGCCAGTAGTATAACCCACGGGGGTGCTGGGAATCAGCCC.

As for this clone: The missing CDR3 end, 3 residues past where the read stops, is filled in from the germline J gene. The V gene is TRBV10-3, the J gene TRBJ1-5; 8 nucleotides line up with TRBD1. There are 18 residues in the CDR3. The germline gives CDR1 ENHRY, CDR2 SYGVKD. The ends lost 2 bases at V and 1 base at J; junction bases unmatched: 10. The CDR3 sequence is CAISERTGGTGSNQPQHF. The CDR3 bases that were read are TGTGCCATCAGTGAGCGTACAGGGGGTACTGGAAGCAATCAGCCC.

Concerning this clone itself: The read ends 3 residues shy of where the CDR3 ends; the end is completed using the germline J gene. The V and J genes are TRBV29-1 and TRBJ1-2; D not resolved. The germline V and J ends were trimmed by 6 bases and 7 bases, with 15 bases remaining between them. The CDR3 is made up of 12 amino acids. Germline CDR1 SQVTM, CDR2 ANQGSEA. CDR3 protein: CSVVEGVGGYTF. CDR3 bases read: TGCAGCGTCGTCGAGGGTGTCGGTGGC.

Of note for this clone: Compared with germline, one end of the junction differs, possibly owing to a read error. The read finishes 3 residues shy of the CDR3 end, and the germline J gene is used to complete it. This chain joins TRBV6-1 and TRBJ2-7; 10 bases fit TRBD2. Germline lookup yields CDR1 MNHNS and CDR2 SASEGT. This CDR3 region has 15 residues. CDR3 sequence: CASSKASGSLYEQYF. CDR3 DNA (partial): TGTGCCAGCAGTAAAGCTAGCGGGAGTTTGTACGAG.

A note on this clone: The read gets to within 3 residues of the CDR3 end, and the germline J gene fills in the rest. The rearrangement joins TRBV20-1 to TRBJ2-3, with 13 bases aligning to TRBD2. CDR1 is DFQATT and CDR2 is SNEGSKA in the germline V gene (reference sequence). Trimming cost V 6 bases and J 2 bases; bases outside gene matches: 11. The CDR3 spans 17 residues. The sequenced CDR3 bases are TGCAGTGCCCGGACTAGCGGGAGTCCTAGGTCCACAGATACG. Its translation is CSARTSGSPRSTDT. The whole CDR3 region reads CSARTSGSPRSTDTQYF.

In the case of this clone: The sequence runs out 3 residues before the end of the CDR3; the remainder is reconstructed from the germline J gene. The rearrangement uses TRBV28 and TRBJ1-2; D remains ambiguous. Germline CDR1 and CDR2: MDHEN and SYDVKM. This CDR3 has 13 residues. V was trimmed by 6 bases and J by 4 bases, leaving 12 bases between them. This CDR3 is CASRAGEIYGYTF. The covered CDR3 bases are TGTGCCAGCAGGGCAGGCGAAATCTATGGC.

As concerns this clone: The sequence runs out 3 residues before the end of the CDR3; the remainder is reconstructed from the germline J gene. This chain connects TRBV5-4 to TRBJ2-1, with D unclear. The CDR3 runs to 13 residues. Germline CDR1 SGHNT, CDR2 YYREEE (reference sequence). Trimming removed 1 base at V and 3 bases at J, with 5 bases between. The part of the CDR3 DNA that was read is TGTGCCAGCAGCTTGACGGGCTACAATGAG. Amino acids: CASSLTGYNE. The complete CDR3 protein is CASSLTGYNEQFF.

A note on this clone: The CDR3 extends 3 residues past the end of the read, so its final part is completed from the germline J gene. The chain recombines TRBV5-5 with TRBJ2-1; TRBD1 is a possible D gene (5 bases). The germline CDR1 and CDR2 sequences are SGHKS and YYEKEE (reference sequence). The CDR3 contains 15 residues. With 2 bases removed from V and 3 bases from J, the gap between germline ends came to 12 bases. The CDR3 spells CASSLGDSRYNEQFF. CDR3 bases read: TGTGCCAGCAGCTTAGGGGATTCCCGCTACAATGAG.